These 4 T cell receptor beta chains share one sample of origin, sequenced in a study of OX40 agonist ivuxolimab in advanced cancers. The table came from immunoSEQ multiplex PCR; TCRdb's copy has only in-frame clones and leaves some out. The sample shows about 14,000 clones, approximately 77% of them seen only once. The sample consisted of CD4+ or CD8+ T cells sorted from blood, taken in a trial of the OX40 agonist ivuxolimab. These receptors came from an adult with an advanced solid tumor such as melanoma, head and neck, liver or kidney cancer.

This chain connects TRBV6-5 to TRBJ2-1, with no clear D. Germline V gives CDR1 MNHEY, CDR2 SVGAGI. V was pared by 0 bases and J by 0 bases, with 9 bases between. The CDR3 runs 16 residues. Here the CDR3 reads CASSYSARSSYNEQFF. Here the CDR3 DNA reads TGTGCCAGCAGTTACTCGGCCCGGAGCTCCTACAATGAGCAGTTCTTC.

This clone was counted between two and nine times. This chain connects TRBV4-3 to TRBJ2-3; 7 bases match TRBD1. Per germline, CDR1 LGHNA and CDR2 YSLEER. The CDR3 runs to 16 residues. Trimming cost V 3 bases and J 2 bases; bases outside gene matches: 8. The CDR3 region has the DNA TGCGCCAGCAGCCAGACAGACAGGGACCTCACAGATACGCAGTATTTT. Translating it yields CASSQTDRDLTDTQYF.

V gene TRBV5-6 combines with J gene TRBJ1-2; 7 nucleotides align to TRBD1. CDR1 and CDR2 from the germline V gene are SGHDT and YYEEEE. Unmatched junction bases numbered 13, after V lost 2 bases and J lost 3 bases. The CDR3 spans 17 residues. CDR3 in amino acids: CASSLPPQGIYDYGYTF. CDR3 nucleotides: TGTGCCAGCAGCTTACCCCCACAGGGGATCTATGACTATGGCTACACCTTC.

The gene calls are TRBV2 and TRBJ2-7; possible D gene TRBD2, 6 bases. Germline V gene sequence: CDR1 SNHLY, CDR2 FYNNEI. The CDR3 has 12 amino acids. V dropped 2 bases and J dropped 11 bases, with 13 bases sitting between them. CDR3 coding DNA: TGTGCCAGCAGTGAATTGGGGACTCAGGAGTACTTC. Translation gives CASSELGTQEYF.